This T cell receptor beta chain came from a study of T cell responses to AZD1222 COVID-19 vaccine. At the level of the study: Some second doses came at about 4 weeks and others at about 12 weeks; these were pooled. Whole-study findings and limits: Close to half of all spike-specific TCRs reportedly target regions of the variants that are unmutated.

Comments on this clone: Its antigen is unidentified.

Sequencing used immunoSEQ multiplex PCR; TCRdb keeps in-frame clones, though not all of them. The sample holds about 130,000 clones, roughly 87% seen once. The receptor was isolated from an adult in good health. Sequenced here: peripheral blood, sampled on day 0 of AZD1222 vaccination.

CDR3 protein: CASSLGGGRQTQYF. CDR3 sequence (DNA): TGTGCCAGCAGCTTAGGCGGGGGGCGGCAGACCCAGTACTTC. The genes are TRBV7-2 and TRBJ2-5, with 8 positions matching TRBD2. Trimming at V came to 1 base and at J to 6 bases, leaving 4 bases not matched to a gene. Germline CDR1 SGHTA, CDR2 FQGNSA. This CDR3 is 14 amino acids long.